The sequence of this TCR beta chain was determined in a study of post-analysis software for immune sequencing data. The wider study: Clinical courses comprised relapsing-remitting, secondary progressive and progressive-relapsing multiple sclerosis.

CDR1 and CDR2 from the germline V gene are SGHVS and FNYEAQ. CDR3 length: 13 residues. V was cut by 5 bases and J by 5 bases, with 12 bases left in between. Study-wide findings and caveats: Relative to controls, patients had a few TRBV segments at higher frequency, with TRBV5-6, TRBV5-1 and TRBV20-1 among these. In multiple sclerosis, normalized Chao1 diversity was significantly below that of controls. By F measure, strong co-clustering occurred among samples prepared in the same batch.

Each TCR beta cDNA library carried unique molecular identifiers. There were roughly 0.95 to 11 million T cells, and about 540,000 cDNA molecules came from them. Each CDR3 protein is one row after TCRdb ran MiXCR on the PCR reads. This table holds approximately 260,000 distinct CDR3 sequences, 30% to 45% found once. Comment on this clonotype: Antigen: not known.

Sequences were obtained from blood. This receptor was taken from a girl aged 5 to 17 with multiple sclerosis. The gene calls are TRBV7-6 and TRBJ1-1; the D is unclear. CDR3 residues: CASSQGEATEAFF. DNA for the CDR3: TGTGCCAGCAGCCAAGGCGAGGCTACTGAAGCTTTCTTT.